Following are 2 T cell receptor beta chains from one sample sequenced in a study of control samples from healthy donors and cancer patients. Sequencing used immunoSEQ multiplex PCR; TCRdb keeps in-frame clones, though not all of them. Found here are about 140,000 clones, roughly 94% of them singletons; the top ten hold around 13%. The sample comprised blood. These receptors were collected from a middle-aged man in good health.

This chain joins TRBV9 and TRBJ2-7, with D possibly called TRBD1 or TRBD2 (6 bases each). The V and J ends lost 6 bases and 6 bases respectively, with 16 bases between them. The CDR3 sequence is 13 residues long. CDR1 and CDR2 from the germline V gene are SGDLS and YYNGEE. The CDR3 protein is CASTGRDTFEQYF. In DNA form, the CDR3 reads TGTGCCAGCACCGGGCGGGACACTTTCGAGCAGTACTTC.

This clone was observed a single time. The chain employs TRBV7-3 and TRBJ1-5, with D possibly being TRBD1 (5 bases). CDR3 length: 13 amino acids. V was shortened by 2 bases and J by 6 bases, with 8 bases between the two germline ends. Per germline, CDR1 SGHTA and CDR2 FQGTGA. Here the CDR3 DNA reads TGTGCCAGCAGCTTATGGGGGGGTCAGCCCCAGCATTTT. Amino acid sequence: CASSLWGGQPQHF.